The 8 T cell receptor beta chains below all came from one sample that was sequenced in a study of early T cells in non-severe SARS-CoV-2 infection. From the 5' RACE reads, TCRdb called clonotypes with MiXCR, one entry per CDR3 protein. The data show 60,000 to 75,000 distinct CDR3 sequences, roughly an eighth seen once. Here the sequenced sample was whole blood, taken at baseline. These receptors originate from an adult who was a healthcare worker with PCR-confirmed SARS-CoV-2 infection or an uninfected control (not recorded which).

The chain recombines TRBV24-1 with TRBJ2-5; D unresolved. CDR3 size: 13 residues. The V end was cut by 3 bases, the J end by 3 bases, with 7 bases between. Germline V lookup: CDR1 KGHDR, CDR2 SFDVKD. The CDR3 here is CATSDRDEETQYF. Written as DNA, the CDR3 is TGTGCCACCAGTGATCGAGACGAAGAGACCCAGTACTTC.

This clonotype was counted many times. J is TRBJ1-2 and V is TRBV6-6; 7 bases are a match to TRBD1. The junction had 10 bases not matched to a gene; V was cut back by 4 bases and J by 8 bases. CDR3 length equals 14 residues. Germline V gives CDR1 MNHNY, CDR2 SVGAGI (reference sequence). CDR3 DNA sequence: TGTGCCAGCAGTTCCCAACGTCAGGGGGTCGGCTACACCTTC. Translated: CASSSQRQGVGYTF.

The DNA of the CDR3 is TGCAGCGTTGACGGGACTAGCGGCGGACATGATACGCAGTATTTT. Translated: CSVDGTSGGHDTQYF. The V gene is TRBV29-1, the J gene TRBJ2-3; 11 bases agree with TRBD2. This CDR3 spans 15 amino acids. Germline CDR1 SQVTM, CDR2 ANQGSEA. V gave up 3 bases and J gave up 6 bases; unmatched junction bases: 8.

The chain employs TRBV21-1 and TRBJ2-2; the DNA was not used to check the table's D call, TRBD1. TRBV21-1 has pseudogene status. This CDR3 comprises 17 residues. The DNA for the CDR3 is TGTGCCAGCAGCTCAGAAGGGGAACGGGAATATCAAGGGGAGCTGTTTTTT. Translation: CASSSEGEREYQGELFF.

About this clonotype: One base away lies a much larger clone, so this may be a sequencing read error. V gene TRBV4-1 combines with J gene TRBJ2-1; the match to TRBD2 covers 7 bases. CDR3 length: 15 residues. Unmatched junction bases numbered 6, after V lost 4 bases and J lost 3 bases. In germline, CDR1 is MGHRA, CDR2 YSYEKL. CDR3 residues: CASSLTSDIYNEQFF. The CDR3 nucleotides are TGCGCCAGCAGCCTAACTAGCGACATCTACAATGAGCAGTTCTTC.

The genes are TRBV13 and TRBJ2-7; TRBD2 matches 13 bases. Germline V gives CDR1 PRHDT, CDR2 FYEKMQ (reference sequence). Unmatched junction bases numbered 4, after V lost 2 bases and J lost 9 bases. This CDR3 is 14 amino acids long. CDR3 coding DNA: TGTGCCAGCAGCTTAAGGGGACTAGCGGGATTGCAGTACTTC. This codes for CASSLRGLAGLQYF.

This clonotype turned up a few times. V gene TRBV30 combines with J gene TRBJ2-3; the D is unclear. The CDR3 contains 12 residues. The germline V gene encodes CDR1 GTSNPN and CDR2 SVGIG (reference sequence). V lost 1 base to trimming and J lost 2 bases, with 4 bases between them. The CDR3 region is CAWSANTDTQYF. The CDR3 region has the DNA TGTGCCTGGAGTGCGAACACAGATACGCAGTATTTT.

This clonotype has just a few counts. The V and J genes are TRBV7-3 and TRBJ2-3; 11 nucleotides line up with TRBD2. Germline V gene data show CDR1 as SGHTA and CDR2 as FQGTGA. CDR3 length: 18 amino acids. J gave up 5 bases and V 5 bases, and 15 bases lay outside the gene matches. CDR3 nucleotides: TGTGCCAGCAGCCCAAGGAAAGTACTAGCGGGAGCGGGAGATACGCAGTATTTT. As protein: CASSPRKVLAGAGDTQYF.